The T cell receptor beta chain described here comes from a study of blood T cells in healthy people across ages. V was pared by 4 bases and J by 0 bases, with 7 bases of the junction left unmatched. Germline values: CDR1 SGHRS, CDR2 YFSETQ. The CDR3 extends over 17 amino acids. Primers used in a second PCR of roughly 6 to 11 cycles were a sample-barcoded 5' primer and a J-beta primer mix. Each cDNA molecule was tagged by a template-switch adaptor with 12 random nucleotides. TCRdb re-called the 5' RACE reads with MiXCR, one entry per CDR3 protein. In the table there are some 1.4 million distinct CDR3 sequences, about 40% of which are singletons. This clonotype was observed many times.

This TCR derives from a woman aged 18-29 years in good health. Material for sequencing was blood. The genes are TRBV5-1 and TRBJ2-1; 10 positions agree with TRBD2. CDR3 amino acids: CASSPRTSGSSYNEQFF. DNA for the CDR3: TGCGCCAGCAGCCCCCGGACTAGCGGAAGCTCCTACAATGAGCAGTTCTTC.